This is a list of T cell receptor beta chains from one sample in a study of cytomegalovirus exposure and HLA in healthy donors. Produced via immunoSEQ multiplex PCR; TCRdb's table is partial and in-frame only. This sample has 150,000 to 200,000 clones, with about 80% found just once. Sequenced: PBMCs. The receptors were gathered from a woman in her fifties or sixties in good health and CMV-seropositive. Both conserved end residues are part of each CDR3. The D gene is left open where the match is weak. Part of the rows lack a size; the others show once, few, many or a class for expanded clones.

j_call,d_call,clone_size,v_call,cdr3_nt,cdr3_aa
TRBJ1-1,-,-,TRBV14,TGTGCCAGCAGCCTCGTAGTCGCTGAAGCTTTCTTT,CASSLVVAEAFF
TRBJ1-3,-,-,TRBV11-2,TGTGCCAGCAGCTCGCGGTCCAGGGGAACGGGAAACACCATATATTTT,CASSSRSRGTGNTIYF
TRBJ2-7,TRBD2,-,TRBV4-2,TGTGCCAGCAGCCAAGCGGGGGGTGGATACTACGAGCAGTACTTC,CASSQAGGGYYEQYF
TRBJ1-2,-,-,TRBV5-6,TGTGCCAGCAGCTTCGGTGCCGGAGCCCAGGGTTATGGCTACACCTTC,CASSFGAGAQGYGYTF
TRBJ2-7,-,-,TRBV5-5,TGTGCCAGCAGCGTAGACACTGAGCAGTACTTC,CASSVDTEQYF
TRBJ2-7,TRBD1,-,TRBV13,TGTGCCAGCAGCTCGGCGGGACAGGTGTACGAGCAGTACTTC,CASSSAGQVYEQYF
TRBJ2-7,-,-,TRBV19,TGTGCCAGTAGTATAGGACTAGAGGTAGGCTACGAGCAGTACTTC,CASSIGLEVGYEQYF
TRBJ2-3,TRBD2,-,TRBV6-1,TGTGCCAGCAGGGATCCGGGGAGGGGAACAGATACGCAGTATTTT,CASRDPGRGTDTQYF
TRBJ1-1,-,few,TRBV10-3,TGTGCCATCAGTGGTACAGGGAAATCCACTGAAGCTTTCTTT,CAISGTGKSTEAFF
TRBJ1-1,-,-,TRBV2,TGTGCCAGCAGTGAAATGGCTGCTTTCGGGGCTTTCTTT,CASSEMAAFGAFF
TRBJ1-6,-,few,TRBV5-4,TGTGCCAGCAGCTTGGTTTTAGCATCGAGCTCCTATAATTCACCCCTCCACTTT,CASSLVLASSSYNSPLHF
TRBJ2-3,TRBD2,-,TRBV4-1,TGCGCCAGCAGCCAAGCGACTAGCGGAATGACAGATACGCAGTATTTT,CASSQATSGMTDTQYF
TRBJ1-1,-,once,TRBV15,TGTGCCACCAGCAGAGCTACGGGGGGCACTGAAGCTTTCTTT,CATSRATGGTEAFF
TRBJ1-2,-,-,TRBV18,TGTGCCAGCTCCCAAAGTACCGTAGCTAACTATGGCTACACCTTC,CASSQSTVANYGYTF
TRBJ1-2,-,once,TRBV9,TGTGCCAGCAGCGTAAACGACGTTCCACTATGGGGCTACACCTTC,CASSVNDVPLWGYTF
TRBJ2-5,TRBD1,-,TRBV7-9,TGTGCCAGCAGTCAAGGACAGGGCCAAGAGACCCAGTACTTC,CASSQGQGQETQYF
TRBJ2-3,TRBD2,-,TRBV2,TGTGCCAGCATTCCGGGACTAGCGGGGGGGACGCAGTATTTT,CASIPGLAGGTQYF
TRBJ1-1,-,-,TRBV5-6,TGTGCCAGCAGCTTTCTGAAGGAGGGGCCCCTCGGAACTGAAGCTTTCTTT,CASSFLKEGPLGTEAFF
TRBJ2-3,-,-,TRBV7-2,TGTGCCAGCAGCCTCTACACAGATACGCAGTATTTT,CASSLYTDTQYF
TRBJ2-5,TRBD2,-,TRBV19,TGTGCCAGTAGTACGGGGACTAGCGGGAGAAGAGAGACCCAGTACTTC,CASSTGTSGRRETQYF
TRBJ1-6,TRBD1,once,TRBV7-2,TGTGCCAGCAGCTGGACAGGGGATAATTCACCCCTCCACTTT,CASSWTGDNSPLHF
TRBJ2-1,TRBD2,-,TRBV2,TGTGCCAGCAGTGCGACTAGCGGGGGGGCAAATGAGCAGTTCTTC,CASSATSGGANEQFF
TRBJ2-7,-,-,TRBV10-2,TGCGCCAGCAGTGATTGGGACACCTACGAGCAGTACTTC,CASSDWDTYEQYF
TRBJ1-6,-,-,TRBV9,TGTGCCAGCAGCGTAGATTCGCGGTCACCCCTCCACTTT,CASSVDSRSPLHF
TRBJ2-1,-,-,TRBV9,TGTGCCAGCAGCGTAGCCCGCCAGGGCTACAATGAGCAGTTCTTC,CASSVARQGYNEQFF
TRBJ1-2,-,-,TRBV28,TGTGCCAGCCGGAGGGTTAACTATGGCTACACCTTC,CASRRVNYGYTF
TRBJ2-1,TRBD2,-,TRBV30,TGTGCCTGGAATAAGCGGGGGGGCCGAATAAATGAGCAGTTCTTC,CAWNKRGGRINEQFF